These 12 T cell receptor beta chains were all obtained from the same sample, sequenced in a study of early T cells in non-severe SARS-CoV-2 infection. TCRdb ran MiXCR on the 5' RACE reads and lists one entry per CDR3 protein. This table has fewer than 50,000 distinct CDR3 sequences, over 9% appearing once. Input material: whole blood. The receptors here all came from an adult who was a healthcare worker with PCR-confirmed SARS-CoV-2 infection or an uninfected control (not recorded which).

The chain recombines TRBV7-8 with TRBJ1-2; D unresolved. The V gene's germline CDR1 is SGHVS and CDR2 FQNEAQ. V was pared by 2 bases and J by 2 bases, with 18 bases between. This CDR3 has 17 residues. DNA of the CDR3: TGTGCCAGCAGCTTAAGACGGGTGGCAGACACCAACTATGGCTACACCTTC. Translating gives CASSLRRVADTNYGYTF.

Ten or more counts support this clonotype. This chain joins TRBV28 and TRBJ2-1; tentative D call: TRBD1 (6 bases). V lost 1 base and J lost 3, with 10 bases in between. The CDR3 extends over 15 amino acids. CDR1 and CDR2 (germline): MDHEN, SYDVKM. In DNA, the CDR3 is TGTGCCAGCAGTTTATTTCGCAGGGGCTACAATGAGCAGTTCTTC. Translated, it gives CASSLFRRGYNEQFF.

This clonotype has more than one count but fewer than ten. The chain employs TRBV6-5 and TRBJ2-5, with 9 nucleotides matching TRBD2. The CDR3 is made up of 14 amino acids. Losses at the gene ends were 7 bases for V and 7 bases for J; bases not matched to a gene: 10. CDR1 and CDR2 (germline): MNHEY, SVGAGI. This CDR3 is CASKPGLAGGTQYF. As DNA, the CDR3 is TGTGCCAGCAAACCGGGACTAGCTGGTGGGACCCAGTACTTC.

V and J are TRBV7-9 and TRBJ2-3; D ambiguous. The CDR3 runs to 18 residues. Trimming took 3 bases from V and 0 from J, leaving 19 bases between them. CDR1 SEHNR and CDR2 FQNEAQ come from the germline V gene (reference sequence). CDR3 residues: CASSFQPPQSHSTDTQYF. The CDR3 DNA follows: TGTGCCAGCAGCTTCCAACCCCCACAAAGTCATAGCACAGATACGCAGTATTTT.

This clonotype came up a few times. The chain couples TRBV27 to TRBJ2-3, with no clear D. Germline V gene sequence: CDR1 MNHEY, CDR2 SMNVEV (reference sequence). Trimming shortened V by 0 bases and J by 0 bases, and 4 bases separated the two germline ends. This CDR3 is built from 14 residues. The CDR3 sequence: CASSLSISTDTQYF. The CDR3 DNA reads as TGTGCCAGCAGTTTATCGATCAGCACAGATACGCAGTATTTT.

Many counts were recorded for this clonotype. The chain links TRBV2 to TRBJ2-4; TRBD1 agrees at 8 bases. Germline V lookup: CDR1 SNHLY, CDR2 FYNNEI. After removal of 5 bases from V and 10 bases from J, the junction contained 1 base not matched to a gene. CDR3 length: 11 amino acids. Here the CDR3 reads CASSTGGIQYF. CDR3 in DNA: TGTGCCAGCAGTACAGGGGGTATTCAGTACTTC.

Comment on this clonotype: One end of the junction varies from germline; a read error may be responsible. In nucleotides, the CDR3 is TGCAGCGTTCATACAGGGCGTTTGCACTTC. Protein product: CSVHTGRLHF. V usage is TRBV29-1 and J usage is TRBJ2-7; perhaps TRBD1 as D (6 bases). The CDR3 is 10 residues long. Germline V CDR1 and CDR2: SQVTM, ANQGSEA.

This clonotype was seen many times. The chain combines TRBV27 with TRBJ2-1; 8 bases are shared with TRBD1. This CDR3 has 15 residues. Germline values: CDR1 MNHEY, CDR2 SMNVEV (reference sequence). After removal of 7 bases from V and 5 bases from J, the junction contained 10 bases not matched to a gene. The CDR3: CASTLDRGTNNEQFF. In DNA form, the CDR3 reads TGTGCCAGCACCCTAGACAGGGGAACTAACAATGAGCAGTTCTTC.

In this sample, this clonotype turned up once. The chain joins TRBV20-1 to TRBJ2-1; D may be TRBD1 or TRBD2 (7 bases each). Germline loops: CDR1 DFQATT, CDR2 SNEGSKA (reference sequence). The CDR3 runs to 14 residues. V was cut by 6 bases and J by 6 bases, with 18 bases left in between. The DNA of the CDR3 is TGCAGTGCAACGCGCCAGGGGGAGGGCAATGAGCAGTTCTTC. Its protein is CSATRQGEGNEQFF.

This clonotype was picked up a small number of times. The V call is TRBV3-1, the J call TRBJ2-2; possible D gene TRBD2, 5 bases. Trimming pared 3 bases from V and 5 bases from J, leaving 10 bases between. The germline V gene encodes CDR1 LGHDT and CDR2 YNNKEL (reference sequence). The CDR3 totals 14 residues. CDR3 coding DNA: TGTGCCAGCAGCCAGACTTCGGGAACCGGGGAGCTGTTTTTT. Translation gives CASSQTSGTGELFF.

This clonotype was seen ten or more times. This chain uses TRBV10-1 with TRBJ2-3, with D unresolved. Trimming cost V 4 bases and J 8 bases, with 10 bases left between them. The germline V gene encodes CDR1 WNHNN and CDR2 SYGVQD (reference sequence). The CDR3 length is 12 residues. The CDR3: CASSGAVGTQYF. For the CDR3, the DNA is TGCGCCAGCAGTGGGGCCGTCGGTACGCAGTATTTT.

This clonotype was seen repeatedly, ten times or more. This sequence joins TRBV7-2 and TRBJ2-1; 11 bases agree with TRBD2. Germline-derived CDR1 and CDR2 are SGHTA and FQGNSA. This CDR3 spans 14 amino acids. Trimming cost V 11 bases and J 5 bases; bases outside gene matches: 8. The CDR3 DNA sequence: TGTGCCCAGGGAGGGACTAGCGGAAACAATGAGCAGTTCTTC. Translating it yields CAQGGTSGNNEQFF.